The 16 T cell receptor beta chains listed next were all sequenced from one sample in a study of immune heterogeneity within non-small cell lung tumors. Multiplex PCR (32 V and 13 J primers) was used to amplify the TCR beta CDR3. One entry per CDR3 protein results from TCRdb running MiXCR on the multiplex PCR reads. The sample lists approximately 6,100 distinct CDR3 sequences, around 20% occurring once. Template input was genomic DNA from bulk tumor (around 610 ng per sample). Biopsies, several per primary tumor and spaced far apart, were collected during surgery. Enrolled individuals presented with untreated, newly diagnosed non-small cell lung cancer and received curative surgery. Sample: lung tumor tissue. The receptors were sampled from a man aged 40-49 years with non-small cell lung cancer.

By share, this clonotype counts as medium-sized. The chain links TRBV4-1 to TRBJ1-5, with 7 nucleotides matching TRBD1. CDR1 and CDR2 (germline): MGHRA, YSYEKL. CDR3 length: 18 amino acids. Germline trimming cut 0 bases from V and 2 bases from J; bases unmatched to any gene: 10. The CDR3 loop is CASSQDIRQGGGNQPQHF. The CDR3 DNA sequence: TGCGCCAGCAGCCAAGATATTAGACAGGGCGGTGGCAATCAGCCCCAGCATTTT.

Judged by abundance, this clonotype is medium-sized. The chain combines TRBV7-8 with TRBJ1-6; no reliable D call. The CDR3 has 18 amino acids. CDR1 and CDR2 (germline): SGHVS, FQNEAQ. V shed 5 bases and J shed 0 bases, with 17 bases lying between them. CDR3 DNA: TGTGCCAGCAGCCCCCTAGGATGGCAGAGCTCCTATAATTCACCCCTCCACTTT. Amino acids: CASSPLGWQSSYNSPLHF.

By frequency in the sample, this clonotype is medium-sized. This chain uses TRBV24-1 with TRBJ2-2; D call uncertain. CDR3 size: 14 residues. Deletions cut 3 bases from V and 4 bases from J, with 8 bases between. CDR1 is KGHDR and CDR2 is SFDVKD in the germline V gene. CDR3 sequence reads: CATSDPYSTGELFF. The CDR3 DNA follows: TGTGCCACCAGTGATCCCTATAGCACCGGGGAGCTGTTTTTT.

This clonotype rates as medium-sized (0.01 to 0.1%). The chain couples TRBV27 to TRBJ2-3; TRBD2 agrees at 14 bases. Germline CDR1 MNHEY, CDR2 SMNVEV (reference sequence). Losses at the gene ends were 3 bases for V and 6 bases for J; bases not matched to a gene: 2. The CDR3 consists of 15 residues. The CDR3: CASSLRTSGRDTQYF. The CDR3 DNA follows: TGTGCCAGCAGTTTGAGGACTAGCGGGAGGGATACGCAGTATTTT.

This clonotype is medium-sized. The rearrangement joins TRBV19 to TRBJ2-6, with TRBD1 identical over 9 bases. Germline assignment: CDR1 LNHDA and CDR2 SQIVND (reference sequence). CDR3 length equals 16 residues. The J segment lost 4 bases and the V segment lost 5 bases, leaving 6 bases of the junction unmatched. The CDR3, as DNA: TGTGCCAGTAGTCCTGGACAGGGGAACGGGGCCAACGTCCTGACTTTC. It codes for CASSPGQGNGANVLTF.

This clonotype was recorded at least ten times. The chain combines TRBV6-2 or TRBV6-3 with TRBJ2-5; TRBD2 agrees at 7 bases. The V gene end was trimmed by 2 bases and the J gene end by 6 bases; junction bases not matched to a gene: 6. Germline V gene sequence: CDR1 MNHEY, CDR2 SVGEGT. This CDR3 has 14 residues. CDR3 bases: TGTGCCAGCAGTTACCGGGGGGAGGTAAAGACCCAGTACTTC. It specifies CASSYRGEVKTQYF.

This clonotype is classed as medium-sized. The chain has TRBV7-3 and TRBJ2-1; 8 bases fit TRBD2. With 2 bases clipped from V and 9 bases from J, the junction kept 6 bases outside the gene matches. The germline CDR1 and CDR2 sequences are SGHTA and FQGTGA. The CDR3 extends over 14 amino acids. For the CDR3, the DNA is TGTGCCAGCAGCTTACACGGGGGGGCCTTTGAGCAGTTCTTC. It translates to CASSLHGGAFEQFF.

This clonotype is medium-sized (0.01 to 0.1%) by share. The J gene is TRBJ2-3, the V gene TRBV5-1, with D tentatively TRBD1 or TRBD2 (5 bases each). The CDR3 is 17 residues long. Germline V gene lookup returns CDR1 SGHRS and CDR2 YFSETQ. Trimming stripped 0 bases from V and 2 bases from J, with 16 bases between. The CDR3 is CASSLGGTDPDTDTQYF. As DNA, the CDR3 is TGCGCCAGCAGCTTGGGGGGGACCGACCCGGACACAGATACGCAGTATTTT.

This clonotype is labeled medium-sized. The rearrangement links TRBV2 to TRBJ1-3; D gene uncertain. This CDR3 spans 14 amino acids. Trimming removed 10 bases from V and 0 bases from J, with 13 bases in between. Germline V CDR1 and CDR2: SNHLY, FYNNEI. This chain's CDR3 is CAKSTGDSGNTIYF. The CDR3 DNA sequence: TGTGCCAAGAGCACGGGAGACTCTGGAAACACCATATATTTT.

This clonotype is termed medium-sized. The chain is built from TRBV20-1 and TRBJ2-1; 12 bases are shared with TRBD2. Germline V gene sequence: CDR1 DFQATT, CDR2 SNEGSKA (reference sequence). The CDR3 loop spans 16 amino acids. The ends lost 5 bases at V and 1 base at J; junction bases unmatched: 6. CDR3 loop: CSAPDGLAGSYNEQFF. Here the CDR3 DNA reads TGCAGTGCTCCTGATGGACTAGCGGGGTCCTACAATGAGCAGTTCTTC.

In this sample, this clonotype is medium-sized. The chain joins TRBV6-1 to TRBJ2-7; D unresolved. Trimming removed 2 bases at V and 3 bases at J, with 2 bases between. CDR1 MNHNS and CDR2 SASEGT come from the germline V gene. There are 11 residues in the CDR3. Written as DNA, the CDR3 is TGTGCCAGCAGTGAAATCTACGAGCAGTACTTC. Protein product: CASSEIYEQYF.

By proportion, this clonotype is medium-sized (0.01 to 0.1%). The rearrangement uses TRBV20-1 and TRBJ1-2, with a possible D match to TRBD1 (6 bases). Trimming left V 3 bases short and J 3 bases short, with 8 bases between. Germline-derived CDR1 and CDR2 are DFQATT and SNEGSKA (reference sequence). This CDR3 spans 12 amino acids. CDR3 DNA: TGCAGTGCTAGCCGACAGGACTATGGCTACACCTTC. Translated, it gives CSASRQDYGYTF.

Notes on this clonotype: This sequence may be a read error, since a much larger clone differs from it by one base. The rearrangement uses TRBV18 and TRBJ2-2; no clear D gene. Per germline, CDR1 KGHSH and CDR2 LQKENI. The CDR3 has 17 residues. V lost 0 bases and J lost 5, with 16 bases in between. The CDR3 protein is CASSPPLAMGGTGELFF. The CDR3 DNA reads TGTGCCAGCTCACCACCGTTGGCCATGGGTGGAACCGGGGAGCTGTTTTTT.

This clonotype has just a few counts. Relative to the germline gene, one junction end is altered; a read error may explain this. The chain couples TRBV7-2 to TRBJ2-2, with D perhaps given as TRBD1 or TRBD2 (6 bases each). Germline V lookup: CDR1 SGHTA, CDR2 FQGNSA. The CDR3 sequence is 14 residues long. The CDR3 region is CASSLGGYTGGLFF. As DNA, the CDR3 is TGTGCCAGCAGCTTGGGGGGCTATACCGGGGGGCTGTTTTTT. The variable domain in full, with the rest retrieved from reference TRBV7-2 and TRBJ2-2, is GAGVSQSPSNKVTEKGKDVELRCDPISGHTALYWYRQSLGQGLEFLIYFQGNSAPDKSGLPSDRFSAERTGGSVSTLTIQRTQQEDSAVYLCASSLGGYTGGLFFGEGSRLTVL.

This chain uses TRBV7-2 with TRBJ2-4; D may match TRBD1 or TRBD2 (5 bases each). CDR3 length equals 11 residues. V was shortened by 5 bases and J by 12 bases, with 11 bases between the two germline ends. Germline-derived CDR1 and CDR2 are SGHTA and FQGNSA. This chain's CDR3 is CASSTGPNQYF. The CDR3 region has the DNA TGTGCCAGCAGCACGGGACCGAATCAGTACTTC. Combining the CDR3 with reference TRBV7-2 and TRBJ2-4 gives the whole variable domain GAGVSQSPSNKVTEKGKDVELRCDPISGHTALYWYRQSLGQGLEFLIYFQGNSAPDKSGLPSDRFSAERTGGSVSTLTIQRTQQEDSAVYLCASSTGPNQYFGAGTRLSVL.

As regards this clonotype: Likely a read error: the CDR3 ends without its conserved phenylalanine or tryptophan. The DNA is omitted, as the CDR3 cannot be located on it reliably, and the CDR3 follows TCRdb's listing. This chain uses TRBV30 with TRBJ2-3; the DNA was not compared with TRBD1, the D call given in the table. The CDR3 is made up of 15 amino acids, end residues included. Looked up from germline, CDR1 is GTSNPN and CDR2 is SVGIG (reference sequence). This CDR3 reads CAWSRDRPYEQYFGP.